The 21 T cell receptor beta chains in this list originate from one sample, sequenced in a study of shared clonotypes between healthy human individuals. Repertoires were generated with immunoSEQ multiplex PCR, while TCRdb's copy carries only in-frame clones and drops some. Of about 690,000 clones listed, 90% were seen once; the top ten hold 30% to 35%. Sequencing was done on a sample of memory CD8+ T cells from PBMCs. Subset specified: CD45RO+ cells pooled with CCR7-negative TemRA cells. These receptors were collected from a man younger than 30 in good health. Some clones in this sample may be carry-over from other donors' samples.

This clone is a singleton in its sample. The chain employs TRBV4-3 and TRBJ2-3, with a weak D call TRBD1 (5 bases). The V gene lost 2 bases and the J gene lost 2 bases, with 17 bases spanning the gap. CDR3 length: 17 residues. Germline CDR1 is LGHNA and CDR2 is YSLEER. CDR3 sequence (DNA): TGCGCCAGCAGCCAACGTCTAGACAGTACCTTCACAGATACGCAGTATTTT. It translates to CASSQRLDSTFTDTQYF.

This clone was counted a few times. This sequence joins TRBV6-5 and TRBJ1-2, with D possibly being TRBD1 (6 bases). Germline V gene lookup returns CDR1 MNHEY and CDR2 SVGAGI. V gave up 0 bases and J gave up 2 bases, with 13 bases separating them. This CDR3 is built from 16 residues. Here the CDR3 DNA reads TGTGCCAGCAGTTACTCAGGGGCAGGGGCCAACTATGGCTACACCTTC. This codes for CASSYSGAGANYGYTF.

The chain employs TRBV28 and TRBJ2-7; 10 nucleotides match TRBD2. Germline assignment: CDR1 MDHEN and CDR2 SYDVKM. The CDR3 totals 14 residues. The ends lost 8 bases at V and 0 bases at J; junction bases unmatched: 4. CDR3 sequence (DNA): TGTGCCAGCGTTGCTAGCGGGAGCTCCTACGAGCAGTACTTC. Translated, it gives CASVASGSSYEQYF.

The rearrangement links TRBV27 to TRBJ2-7, with 8 positions matching TRBD1. This CDR3 is built from 16 residues. Germline CDR1 reads MNHEY; CDR2 reads SMNVEV (reference sequence). The V gene end was trimmed by 3 bases and the J gene end by 2 bases; junction bases not matched to a gene: 9. The CDR3 sequence: CASSFSGGDATYEQYF. Here the CDR3 DNA reads TGTGCCAGCAGTTTTTCAGGGGGCGATGCGACCTACGAGCAGTACTTC.

As DNA, the CDR3 is TGTGCCAGCATGGACACTTACTCCTACGAGCAGTACTTC. This gives the protein CASMDTYSYEQYF. The V and J genes are TRBV19 and TRBJ2-7; D perhaps matches TRBD1 (5 bases). In germline, CDR1 is LNHDA, CDR2 SQIVND (reference sequence). The CDR3 is 13 amino acids. V shed 9 bases and J shed 0 bases, with 12 bases lying between them.

This clone was detected once. The CDR3 sequence: CASSLDGRVYEQYF. The CDR3 nucleotides read TGCGCCAGCAGCTTGGACGGCAGGGTATACGAGCAGTACTTC. The V and J genes are TRBV5-1 and TRBJ2-7; tentative D call: TRBD1 (5 bases). With 0 bases removed from V and 4 bases from J, the gap between germline ends came to 11 bases. The CDR3 totals 14 residues. Germline-derived CDR1 and CDR2 are SGHRS and YFSETQ.

V usage is TRBV30 and J usage is TRBJ2-3, with D perhaps matching TRBD2 (6 bases). V was cut by 4 bases and J by 6 bases, with 11 bases left in between. CDR1 is GTSNPN, CDR2 SVGIG, per germline (reference sequence). The CDR3 is made up of 12 amino acids. CDR3 region: CAWTPGGDTQYF. The CDR3 DNA reads as TGTGCCTGGACCCCTGGAGGGGATACGCAGTATTTT. Complete variable domain (other parts from reference TRBV30 and TRBJ2-3): SQTIHQWPATLVQPVGSPLSLECTVEGTSNPNLYWYRQAAGRGLQLLFYSVGIGQISSEVPQNLSASRPQDRQFILSSKKLLLSDSGFYLCAWTPGGDTQYFGPGTRLTVL.

The rearrangement uses TRBV7-9 and TRBJ1-1; D ambiguous. CDR1 is SEHNR, CDR2 FQNEAQ, per germline (reference sequence). CDR3 length equals 11 residues. Trimming left V 10 bases short and J 12 bases short, with 18 bases between. The CDR3 region is CATGEGLESFF. As DNA, the CDR3 is TGTGCCACCGGGGAAGGATTGGAATCTTTCTTT.

Here the CDR3 reads CARSALTQAVETQYF. Here the CDR3 DNA reads TGTGCCAGAAGCGCACTCACTCAGGCCGTAGAGACCCAGTACTTC. V is TRBV5-3 and J is TRBJ2-5; D not certain. TRBV5-3 is classed as an ORF, of uncertain function. The CDR3 contains 15 residues. The V end was cut by 4 bases, the J end by 4 bases, with 17 bases between.

This clone was detected once. The chain uses TRBV7-9 and TRBJ2-3, with D perhaps assigned TRBD1 or TRBD2 (5 bases each). Germline CDR1 is SEHNR and CDR2 is FQNEAQ (reference sequence). Trimming took off 5 bases at V and 3 bases at J, with 15 bases between the two ends. The length of the CDR3 is 15 residues. This CDR3 reads CASSLRDRTTDTQYF. As DNA, the CDR3 is TGTGCCAGCAGCCTACGGGACCGAACTACAGATACGCAGTATTTT.

This clone was counted once. This chain joins TRBV7-2 and TRBJ2-3; D not resolved. CDR3 length: 17 amino acids. The V gene lost 3 bases and the J gene lost 4 bases, with 20 bases spanning the gap. The germline CDR1 and CDR2 sequences are SGHTA and FQGNSA. The CDR3, as DNA: TGTGCCAGCAGCTTTCCAAAGGGTCAGTCTTTCCCAGATACGCAGTATTTT. Translating it yields CASSFPKGQSFPDTQYF.

The chain carries TRBV13 and TRBJ2-7, with 11 bases that match TRBD1. CDR1 is PRHDT, CDR2 FYEKMQ, per germline (reference sequence). This CDR3 has 15 residues. The V segment lost 4 bases and the J segment 3 bases; nucleotides outside the gene matches: 5. The CDR3 region has the DNA TGTGCCAGCAGCTCTCCGGGACAGGGGGACTACGAGCAGTACTTC. It is translated as CASSSPGQGDYEQYF.

The rearrangement uses TRBV7-8 and TRBJ2-6; the D gene is possibly TRBD1 (5 bases). Germline CDR1 is SGHVS and CDR2 is FQNEAQ. Trimming left V 6 bases short and J 0 bases short, with 9 bases between. The CDR3 consists of 15 residues. The chain's CDR3 is CASRAGLSGANVLTF. The CDR3 DNA sequence: TGTGCCAGCAGGGCAGGGCTCTCTGGGGCCAACGTCCTGACTTTC.

The V and J genes are TRBV10-3 and TRBJ1-2, with D possibly TRBD1 on 6 matching bases. Germline V CDR1 and CDR2: ENHRY, SYGVKD. V lost 3 bases, J lost 4 bases, and 15 bases lay in between. The CDR3 length is 15 residues. CDR3 residues: CAISDPTGLSYGYTF. The CDR3 DNA sequence: TGTGCCATCAGTGACCCTACAGGGCTCAGCTATGGCTACACCTTC.

As to this clone: One end of the junction fails to match germline, which may point to a read error. The rearrangement links TRBV10-1 to TRBJ2-2; no firm D call. Germline lookup yields CDR1 WNHNN and CDR2 SYGVQD (reference sequence). This CDR3 region has 11 residues. The CDR3 region is CASRNAGELFF. The DNA for the CDR3 is TGCGCCAGCAGGAACGCCGGGGAGCTGTTTTTT.

This chain joins TRBV29-1 and TRBJ2-7; D tentatively fits TRBD1 or TRBD2 (5 bases each). The CDR3 extends over 14 amino acids. CDR1 and CDR2 (germline): SQVTM, ANQGSEA. Trimming pared 6 bases from V and 4 bases from J, leaving 19 bases between. The CDR3 coding sequence is TGCAGCGTGGCCGGGGCAGGGTTATATTACGAGCAGTACTTC. Its protein is CSVAGAGLYYEQYF.

The rearrangement joins TRBV7-7 to TRBJ2-2; no clear D. V lost 6 bases and J lost 1, with 15 bases in between. This CDR3 spans 16 amino acids. Germline CDR1 SSHAT, CDR2 FNYEAQ (reference sequence). CDR3 in amino acids: CASRPLAEVNTGELFF. CDR3 DNA sequence: TGTGCCAGCAGACCTCTTGCGGAAGTGAACACCGGGGAGCTGTTTTTT.

This chain connects TRBV6-5 to TRBJ2-1; D call uncertain. This CDR3 spans 16 amino acids. The V and J ends lost 2 bases and 3 bases respectively, with 14 bases between them. The germline CDR1 and CDR2 sequences are MNHEY and SVGAGI. The CDR3 DNA reads as TGTGCCAGCAGTTACGGGGTTTTCGAAGGCTACAATGAGCAGTTCTTC. Amino acid sequence: CASSYGVFEGYNEQFF.

This CDR3 reads CASRLGGMSEQYF. The CDR3, as DNA: TGTGCCAGCCGACTCGGGGGGATGAGCGAGCAGTACTTC. The chain combines TRBV6-1 with TRBJ2-7, with 7 positions matching TRBD2. After removal of 8 bases from V and 6 bases from J, the junction contained 10 bases not matched to a gene. This CDR3 spans 13 amino acids. The V gene's germline CDR1 is MNHNS and CDR2 SASEGT.

The chain uses TRBV28 and TRBJ2-5; D not certain. CDR1 MDHEN and CDR2 SYDVKM come from the germline V gene. V lost 7 bases to trimming and J lost 1 base, with 16 bases between them. This CDR3 is 15 amino acids long. The CDR3 DNA is TGTGCCAGCACCCCACAACCCCGTCCCCAAGAGACCCAGTACTTC. Translating gives CASTPQPRPQETQYF.

The chain's CDR3 is CASSLDLVAYEQYF. The CDR3 bases are TGTGCCAGCAGCTTAGACCTGGTTGCCTACGAGCAGTACTTC. The gene calls are TRBV7-6 and TRBJ2-7; no clear D gene. Trimming left V 1 base short and J 2 bases short, with 9 bases between. Looked up from germline, CDR1 is SGHVS and CDR2 is FNYEAQ. This CDR3 region has 14 residues.